These T cell receptor beta chains were read from a single sample in a study of control samples from healthy donors and cancer patients. The protocol was immunoSEQ multiplex PCR, while the TCRdb copy is restricted to in-frame clones and leaves out a portion. The table has more than 150,000 clones, over 90% seen once. Input material: blood. Receptors originate from a man in his fifties or sixties in good health. The CDR3 runs from the conserved cysteine through the conserved F or W. The order of the fields is D gene, V gene, clone size, J gene, CDR3 protein, CDR3 DNA. The D gene is left open where the match is weak. Size tells how often a clone was seen (once, few, many) or the class of an expanded clone, and some rows leave it out.

D gene: NA; V gene: TRBV5-1; clone size: once; J gene: TRBJ2-1; CDR3 protein: CASSQTRGYANEQFF; CDR3 DNA: TGCGCCAGCAGCCAGACACGAGGTTATGCAAATGAGCAGTTCTTC
D gene: NA; V gene: TRBV12-3/TRBV12-4; clone size: NA; J gene: TRBJ1-1; CDR3 protein: CASRGSGTEAFF; CDR3 DNA: TGTGCCAGCAGGGGGAGTGGGACTGAAGCTTTCTTT
D gene: NA; V gene: TRBV3-1/TRBV3-2; clone size: NA; J gene: TRBJ1-1; CDR3 protein: CASSQQKGEAFF; CDR3 DNA: TGTGCCAGCAGCCAGCAGAAGGGTGAAGCTTTCTTT
D gene: NA; V gene: TRBV29-1; clone size: NA; J gene: TRBJ1-4; CDR3 protein: CSAHRVVDEKLFF; CDR3 DNA: TGCAGCGCCCACAGGGTGGTGGATGAAAAACTGTTTTTT
D gene: TRBD2; V gene: TRBV27; clone size: once; J gene: TRBJ2-7; CDR3 protein: CASSLSGLAVPEYF; CDR3 DNA: TGTGCCAGCAGTTTATCAGGACTAGCGGTACCCGAGTACTTC
D gene: NA; V gene: TRBV11-2; clone size: NA; J gene: TRBJ1-1; CDR3 protein: CASSLGGNTEAFF; CDR3 DNA: TGTGCCAGCAGTCTAGGGGGGAACACTGAAGCTTTCTTT
D gene: NA; V gene: TRBV5-6; clone size: NA; J gene: TRBJ2-1; CDR3 protein: CASSARAGNEQFF; CDR3 DNA: TGTGCCAGCAGCGCCCGCGCGGGCAATGAGCAGTTCTTC
D gene: NA; V gene: TRBV7-3; clone size: NA; J gene: TRBJ2-3; CDR3 protein: CASSSMGRTDTQYF; CDR3 DNA: TGTGCCAGCAGCTCAATGGGCCGCACAGATACGCAGTATTTT
D gene: NA; V gene: TRBV5-4; clone size: NA; J gene: TRBJ1-1; CDR3 protein: CASSLREENTEAFF; CDR3 DNA: TGTGCCAGCAGCTTGAGGGAGGAAAACACTGAAGCTTTCTTT
D gene: NA; V gene: TRBV6-5; clone size: NA; J gene: TRBJ1-3; CDR3 protein: CASSYSAGPGNTIYF; CDR3 DNA: TGTGCCAGCAGTTACTCGGCAGGGCCAGGAAACACCATATATTTT
D gene: TRBD2; V gene: TRBV7-8; clone size: NA; J gene: TRBJ2-7; CDR3 protein: CASRTTSVSSYEQYF; CDR3 DNA: TGTGCCAGCAGAACGACTAGCGTAAGCTCCTACGAGCAGTACTTC
D gene: TRBD2; V gene: TRBV7-3; clone size: NA; J gene: TRBJ2-7; CDR3 protein: CASSAIAGVEQYF; CDR3 DNA: TGTGCCAGCAGCGCTATAGCGGGAGTTGAGCAGTACTTC